Below, 18 T cell receptor beta chains from the same sample are listed, as sequenced in a study of blood T cell repertoires in COVID-19. Clones were sequenced by immunoSEQ multiplex PCR, and TCRdb holds only the in-frame ones, with some missing. The table shows roughly 120,000 clones, with around 74% occurring only once. Sequencing was carried out using peripheral blood. The receptors derive from a woman aged 60-75 years with acute or convalescent COVID-19.

The rearrangement uses TRBV11-2 and TRBJ1-4; perhaps TRBD1 as D (5 bases). Germline assignment: CDR1 SGHAT and CDR2 FQNNGV. The CDR3 is made up of 18 amino acids. V was shortened by 5 bases and J by 2 bases, with 21 bases between the two germline ends. CDR3 nucleotide sequence: TGTGCCAGCAGCCGACAACCCGACCAGGGTGGGACTAATGAAAAACTGTTTTTT. Its translation: CASSRQPDQGGTNEKLFF.

The rearrangement uses TRBV20-1 and TRBJ2-7; D is perhaps TRBD1 (5 bases). Germline loops: CDR1 DFQATT, CDR2 SNEGSKA (reference sequence). CDR3 size: 11 residues. Trimming shortened V by 2 bases and J by 3 bases, and 5 bases separated the two germline ends. The DNA of the CDR3 is TGCAGTGCTAGACAGGGCTACGAGCAGTACTTC. It specifies CSARQGYEQYF.

J is TRBJ2-3 and V is TRBV6-5; TRBD2 matches at 9 bases. Germline loops: CDR1 MNHEY, CDR2 SVGAGI. There are 15 residues in the CDR3. The ends lost 6 bases at V and 3 bases at J; junction bases unmatched: 7. The CDR3: CASSRSGGGTDTQYF. Here the CDR3 DNA reads TGTGCCAGCAGCCGTAGCGGGGGCGGGACAGATACGCAGTATTTT.

The chain joins TRBV6-4 to TRBJ2-2; D remains ambiguous. The CDR3 consists of 16 residues. Trimming shortened V by 2 bases and J by 3 bases, and 13 bases separated the two germline ends. CDR1 is MRHNA, CDR2 SNTAGT, per germline. This CDR3 reads CASSDPQEVYTGELFF. In DNA, the CDR3 is TGTGCCAGCAGTGACCCCCAAGAGGTTTACACCGGGGAGCTGTTTTTT.

The chain joins TRBV28 to TRBJ1-1; the match to TRBD1 covers 10 bases. V gave up 6 bases and J gave up 2 bases; unmatched junction bases: 3. The CDR3 sequence is 14 residues long. Germline CDR1 reads MDHEN; CDR2 reads SYDVKM. Here the CDR3 DNA reads TGTGCCAGCAGAGAGACAGGGGGCAACACTGAAGCTTTCTTT. Its translation is CASRETGGNTEAFF.

The genes are TRBV6-1 and TRBJ2-7; 7 bases match TRBD1. The germline V gene has CDR1 MNHNS and CDR2 SASEGT. With 2 bases clipped from V and 4 bases from J, the junction kept 8 bases outside the gene matches. The CDR3 is 15 residues long. DNA for the CDR3: TGTGCCAGCAGTGAACGGACGGGACAGAGTTACGAGCAGTACTTC. The encoded protein is CASSERTGQSYEQYF.

This clone turned up a few times. Other nucleotide sequences in the sample specify the same CDR3. The rearrangement joins TRBV6-1 to TRBJ1-3; D is undetermined. Germline CDR1 is MNHNS and CDR2 is SASEGT. CDR3 length equals 17 residues. V dropped 0 bases and J dropped 0 bases, with 12 bases sitting between them. The CDR3 region has the DNA TGTGCCAGCAGTGAAGCGCATGGAGGGAGCTCTGGAAACACCATATATTTT. This sequence encodes CASSEAHGGSSGNTIYF.

CDR3 nucleotides: TGTGCCAGTAGTGGTTGGACAGGACGGACTGAAGCTTTCTTT. Its translation: CASSGWTGRTEAFF. V usage is TRBV19 and J usage is TRBJ1-1; 7 bases fit TRBD1. CDR1 LNHDA and CDR2 SQIVND come from the germline V gene (reference sequence). The CDR3 loop spans 14 amino acids. With V trimmed by 5 bases and J by 5 bases, 8 bases remained unmatched.

The CDR3 protein is CASSESVSLGYTF. CDR3 coding DNA: TGTGCCAGCAGTGAATCTGTGTCCCTGGGCTACACCTTC. J is TRBJ1-2 and V is TRBV2, with D hard to call. Trimming removed 2 bases from V and 8 bases from J, with 12 bases in between. CDR3 size: 13 residues. Looked up from germline, CDR1 is SNHLY and CDR2 is FYNNEI.

There are a few counts of this clone. The rearrangement uses TRBV4-2 and TRBJ1-2; maybe TRBD1 (5 bases). There are 15 residues in the CDR3. With 5 bases removed from V and 2 bases from J, the gap between germline ends came to 15 bases. In germline, CDR1 is LGHNA, CDR2 YNFKEQ. This CDR3 reads CASSYRGDPNYGYTF. The CDR3, as DNA: TGTGCCAGCAGCTATCGGGGGGACCCAAACTATGGCTACACCTTC.

This chain connects TRBV11-2 to TRBJ1-6; D remains ambiguous. From germline, CDR1 is SGHAT and CDR2 FQNNGV. The CDR3 is 13 residues long. V was pared by 0 bases and J by 11 bases, with 8 bases between. CDR3 residues: CASSLDPVPPLHF. DNA for the CDR3: TGTGCCAGCAGCTTAGATCCGGTACCACCCCTCCACTTT.

This clone was picked up a small number of times. The CDR3 sequence: CSVAGDRGSTYEQYF. In DNA form, the CDR3 reads TGCAGCGTCGCAGGGGACAGGGGCTCCACCTACGAGCAGTACTTC. The V and J genes are TRBV29-1 and TRBJ2-7, with 10 bases that match TRBD1. V lost 6 bases and J lost 2; bases outside the gene matches: 10. CDR1 and CDR2 (germline): SQVTM, ANQGSEA. The CDR3 is made up of 15 amino acids.

The J gene is TRBJ2-3, the V gene TRBV3-1 (or the pseudogene TRBV3-2), with 10 bases fitting TRBD1. The CDR3 runs 18 residues. In germline, CDR1 is LGHDT, CDR2 YNNKEL (reference sequence). V dropped 1 base and J dropped 3; count of bases not matched to a gene: 10. As DNA, the CDR3 is TGTGCCAGCAGCCAAGTGGAGGTGGACAGGGGGAAAACAGATACGCAGTATTTT. Protein: CASSQVEVDRGKTDTQYF.

The J gene is TRBJ1-2, the V gene TRBV19; D unresolved. Germline-derived CDR1 and CDR2 are LNHDA and SQIVND (reference sequence). This CDR3 is 12 amino acids long. The germline V and J ends were trimmed by 4 bases and 4 bases, with 7 bases remaining between them. The CDR3 spells CASSRDLYGYTF. The DNA for the CDR3 is TGTGCCAGTAGTAGAGACCTCTATGGCTACACCTTC.

In this sample, this clone turned up a few times. V is TRBV4-3 and J is TRBJ2-1; D may be TRBD2 (5 bases). V was clipped by 6 bases and J by 2 bases, with 14 bases between them. The germline V gene has CDR1 LGHNA and CDR2 YSLEER. The CDR3 runs 15 residues. The CDR3 nucleotides are TGCGCCAGCAGACCCGACTACAGTGCCTACAATGAGCAGTTCTTC. Amino acids: CASRPDYSAYNEQFF.

The V and J genes are TRBV4-3 and TRBJ1-2; tentative D call: TRBD1 (6 bases). The CDR3 spans 17 residues. V lost 0 bases to trimming and J lost 0 bases, with 14 bases between them. The germline V gene has CDR1 LGHNA and CDR2 YSLEER. The CDR3 loop reads CASSQDYSTGPNYGYTF. CDR3 nucleotide sequence: TGCGCCAGCAGCCAAGATTACTCCACAGGGCCTAACTATGGCTACACCTTC.

This clone appeared a single time. V and J are TRBV19 and TRBJ1-2; no clear D. Germline CDR1 LNHDA, CDR2 SQIVND (reference sequence). The CDR3 contains 12 residues. The CDR3 bases are TGTGTCGACTGGCGGATTAACTATGGCTACACCTTC. Protein sequence: CVDWRINYGYTF.

The rearrangement joins TRBV6-5 to TRBJ1-2; 7 nucleotides line up with TRBD1. V lost 4 bases to trimming and J lost 5 bases; unmatched junction nucleotides: 4. The CDR3 contains 13 residues. Looked up from germline, CDR1 is MNHEY and CDR2 is SVGAGI. The DNA for the CDR3 is TGTGCCAGCAGTTTTACAGGGGATTATGGCTACACCTTC. As protein: CASSFTGDYGYTF.